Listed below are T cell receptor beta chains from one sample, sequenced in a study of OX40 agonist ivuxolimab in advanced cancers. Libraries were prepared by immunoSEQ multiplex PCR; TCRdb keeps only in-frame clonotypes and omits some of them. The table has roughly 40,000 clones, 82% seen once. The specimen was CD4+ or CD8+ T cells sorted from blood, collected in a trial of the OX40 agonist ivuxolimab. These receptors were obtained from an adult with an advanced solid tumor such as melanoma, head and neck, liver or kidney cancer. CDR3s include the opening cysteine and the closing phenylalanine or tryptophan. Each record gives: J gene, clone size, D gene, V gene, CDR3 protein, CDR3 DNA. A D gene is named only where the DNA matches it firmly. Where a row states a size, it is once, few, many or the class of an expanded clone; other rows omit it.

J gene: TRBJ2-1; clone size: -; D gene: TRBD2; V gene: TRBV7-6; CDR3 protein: CASSLGGGTYNEQFF; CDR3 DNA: TGTGCCAGCAGCTTAGGCGGGGGAACCTACAATGAGCAGTTCTTC
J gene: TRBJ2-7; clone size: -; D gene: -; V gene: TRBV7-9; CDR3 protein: CASSQGSYEQYF; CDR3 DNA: TGTGCCAGCAGCCAAGGAAGCTACGAGCAGTACTTC
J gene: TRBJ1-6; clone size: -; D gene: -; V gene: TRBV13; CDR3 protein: CASSGGGAGNSPLHF; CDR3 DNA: TGTGCCAGCAGTGGGGGGGGCGCAGGTAATTCACCCCTCCACTTT
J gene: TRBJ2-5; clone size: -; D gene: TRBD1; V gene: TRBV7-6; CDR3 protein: CASSLRGQGQETQYF; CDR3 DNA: TGTGCCAGCAGCTTAAGGGGACAGGGGCAAGAGACCCAGTACTTC
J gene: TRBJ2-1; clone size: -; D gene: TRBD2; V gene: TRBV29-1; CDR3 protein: CSVGGTSGGQEQFF; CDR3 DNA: TGCAGCGTAGGCGGGACTAGCGGGGGTCAAGAGCAGTTCTTC
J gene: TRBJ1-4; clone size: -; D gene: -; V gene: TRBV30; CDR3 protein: CAWSEGAANEKLFF; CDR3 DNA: TGTGCCTGGAGTGAAGGGGCCGCTAATGAAAAACTGTTTTTT
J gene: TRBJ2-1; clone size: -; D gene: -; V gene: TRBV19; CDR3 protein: CASSSDGRYNEQFF; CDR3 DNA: TGTGCCAGTAGTTCCGACGGGAGATACAATGAGCAGTTCTTC
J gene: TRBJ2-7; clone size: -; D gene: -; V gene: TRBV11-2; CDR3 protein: CASSFWVRMSSEQYF; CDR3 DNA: TGTGCCAGCAGCTTCTGGGTTCGTATGTCCAGCGAGCAGTACTTC
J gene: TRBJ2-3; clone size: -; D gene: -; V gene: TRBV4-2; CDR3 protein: CASSEAEGTSTDTQYF; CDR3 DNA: TGTGCCAGCAGCGAAGCGGAGGGGACTAGCACAGATACGCAGTATTTT
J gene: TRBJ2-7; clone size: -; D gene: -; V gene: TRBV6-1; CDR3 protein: CASSEQGLVTYEQYF; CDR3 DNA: TGTGCCAGCAGTGAACAGGGACTGGTGACCTACGAGCAGTACTTC
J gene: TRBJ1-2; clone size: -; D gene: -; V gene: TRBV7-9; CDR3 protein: CASSLVMVRTRGGYTF; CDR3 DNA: TGTGCCAGCAGCTTGGTCATGGTCCGTACTCGGGGTGGCTACACCTTC
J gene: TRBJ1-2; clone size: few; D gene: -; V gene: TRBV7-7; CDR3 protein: CASSQCRKTYGYTF; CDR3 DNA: TGTGCCAGCAGCCAGTGCCGAAAGACCTATGGCTACACCTTC
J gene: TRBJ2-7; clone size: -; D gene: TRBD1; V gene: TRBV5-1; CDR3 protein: CASSLGGGQGALEQYF; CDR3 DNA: TGCGCCAGCAGCCTTGGGGGCGGACAGGGGGCCCTCGAGCAGTACTTC
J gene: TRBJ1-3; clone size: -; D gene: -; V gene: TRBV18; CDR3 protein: CASSSDVSGNTIYF; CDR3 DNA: TGTGCCAGCTCATCGGACGTATCTGGAAACACCATATATTTT
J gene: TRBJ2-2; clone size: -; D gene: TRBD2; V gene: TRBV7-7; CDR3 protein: CASSPFPPYSGGPGELFF; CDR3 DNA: TGTGCTAGCAGCCCCTTCCCTCCTTATTCGGGGGGGCCCGGGGAGCTGTTTTTT
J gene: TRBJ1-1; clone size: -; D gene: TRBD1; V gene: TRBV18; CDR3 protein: CASSLYRGVGTEAFF; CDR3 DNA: TGTGCCAGCTCACTCTACAGGGGAGTGGGCACTGAAGCTTTCTTT
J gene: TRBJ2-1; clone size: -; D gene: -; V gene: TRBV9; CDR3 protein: CASSAAMGNNEQFF; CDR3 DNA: TGTGCCAGCAGCGCGGCAATGGGGAACAATGAGCAGTTCTTC
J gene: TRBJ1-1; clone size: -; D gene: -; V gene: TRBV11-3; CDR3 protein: CASSFGGETEAFF; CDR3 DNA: TGTGCCAGCAGCTTCGGGGGAGAAACTGAAGCTTTCTTT
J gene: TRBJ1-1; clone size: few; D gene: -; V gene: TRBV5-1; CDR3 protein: CASSLALNTEAFF; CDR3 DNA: TGCGCCAGCAGCTTGGCCTTGAACACTGAAGCTTTCTTT
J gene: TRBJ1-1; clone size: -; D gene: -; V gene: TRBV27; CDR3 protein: CASSPWTARNTEAFF; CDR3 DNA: TGTGCCAGCAGTCCCTGGACAGCCAGGAACACTGAAGCTTTCTTT